This TCR beta chain was observed in a study of shared T cell receptors in the human thymus. Germline values: CDR1 MNHEY, CDR2 SVGAGI. V was clipped by 7 bases and J by 5 bases, with 20 bases between them. The CDR3 covers 15 residues. The method was immunoSEQ multiplex PCR; TCRdb's version includes in-frame clones alone and lacks a portion of them. The sample lists roughly 700,000 clones; approximately 88% were seen once. These sequences were also reported in another study, on human thymus T cells. That work contributes: Infants served as donors; they were healthy and Finnish and were having corrective surgery for congenital heart defects. Thymus tissue for the work was resected from patients undergoing corrective heart surgery. Both thymic and peripheral blood repertoires showed apparently biased V and J usage. Thymic TCR repertoires of unrelated people reportedly overlapped highly.

Input material: thymocytes. The V gene is TRBV6-5, the J gene TRBJ1-1; D may be TRBD1 (6 bases). The TCR sequence derives from a boy younger than two with a congenital heart defect. CDR3 nucleotide sequence: TGTGCCAGCAACATCTGGGGGGGCCCGCGGACTGAAGCTTTCTTT. Amino acid sequence: CASNIWGGPRTEAFF.